This T cell receptor (beta chain) is from a study of T cells expressing NK-cell markers. Germline values: CDR1 MNHNS, CDR2 SASEGT. The CDR3 has 18 amino acids. UMI-tagged 5'RACE template switching yielded the TCR beta cDNA. From its re-call of the 5' RACE reads, TCRdb lists each CDR3 protein once, without DNA. Its listing shows about 460,000 distinct CDR3 sequences. Regarding the study as a whole: The contribution of dominant NKG2C+ clonotypes to CD8+ T cells in about six donors was roughly 1.0-7.0%.

Comment on this clonotype: Its antigen is currently unknown.

The chain has TRBV6-1 and TRBJ2-6; TCRdb indicates TRBD1, and absent DNA this call remains unverified. The sequence came from a woman between 50 and 59 years old in good health. Material for sequencing was blood T cells: a sorted CD56 or NKG2C T cell subset, CD4+ or CD8+ T cells, or bulk PBMC T cells (not recorded which). CDR3 amino acids: CASSEVITLKDGANVLTF.